The sequence of this T cell receptor (beta chain) was determined in a study of cytomegalovirus exposure and HLA in healthy donors (dated 2017 in TCRdb). Turning to the overall study: According to an earlier analysis of 587 of the donors, about 179 million T cells yielded some 120 million unique TCR beta sequences and roughly 280 Gb of sequence data. HLA typing covered class I and class II loci at four-digit resolution. A later analysis re-examined previously published TCR beta repertoires from more than 650 donors and added high-resolution HLA genotyping to investigate patterns of TCR occurrence. Across 398 genotyped donors of the cohort, an average of approximately 240,000 unique TCR beta nucleotide sequences per donor were sequenced, and around 19% of those sequences were non-productive. An early release that covered roughly 600 HLA-typed donors contained approximately 300 gigabases of sequencing data and about 84 million unique TCR sequences. Rather than drawing on any new phenotypic data, the later analysis identified candidate immune exposures from TCR beta sequences and the way those sequences occurred across donors. Every repertoire in the discovery cohort had been generated on one and the same sequencing platform. Among the approximately 400 genotyped donors, about 83% belonged to the genetic ancestry cluster associated with self-reported Caucasian donors. The study was designed to test whether signatures of past pathogen exposure could be identified by cataloging public T cell receptors. In a later genetic analysis, genome-wide SNP genotypes for about 65% of the roughly 670 donors were used, and that subset was treated as a discovery cohort. The number of donors typed differed by locus, with about 629-640 for A, B, C, DRB1 and DQB1, approximately 500 for DQA1, over 600 for DPA1, and around 450 for DPB1. The study combined high-throughput TCR immunosequencing, statistical association of individual TCRs with disease status, and machine learning to predict cytomegalovirus infection status. Besides the first cohort of roughly 700 subjects, a separate validation cohort made up of roughly 120 different subjects was used. An earlier analysis of about 620 of the donors applied high-throughput TCR beta sequencing to assess whether each TCR beta V gene segment acted as functional or pseudogenic. Using immunosequencing, the study profiled T cell repertoires from roughly 650 subjects and related those repertoires to cytomegalovirus serostatus. Alongside the repertoire data, information on donor age, sex, ethnicity and CMV serostatus was compiled. A handful of DR-DQ haplotypes were handled as single units for association and clustering because linkage in the cohort was strong. The research as a whole found: The classifier was reported to diagnose cytomegalovirus status with high specificity and sensitivity in both the original and validation cohorts. A later analysis found that most CMV-associated TCR beta chains appeared HLA-restricted, with HLA associations seemingly driven largely by CMV exposure. Strong co-occurrence of HLA alleles, especially DR and DQ, made assigning TCR associations to individual alleles difficult. Presence/absence analyses assumed roughly uniform sequencing depth across donors, an assumption that may not hold. The sequencing pipeline was judged likely to have produced a cluster of highly shared sequence variants as a technical artifact. In this cohort, only TCR beta chains were sequenced, and detectable features were limited by the absence of alpha or paired-chain data. In a later genetic analysis, a missense DCLRE1C variant was associated with V-gene and J-gene trimming of TCR beta chains, and the association was replicated in an independent cohort. A few of the identified cytomegalovirus-associated TCR beta chains were confirmed in vitro to be specific for cytomegalovirus antigens. The only immune exposure information available for the cohort was CMV serostatus. Compared with equally common non-associated chains, HLA-associated TCR beta chains in a later analysis were more clonally expanded and had lower generation probabilities. Specific HLA alleles were associated with roughly 17,000 TCR beta sequences at a false discovery rate of 0.05 in a later analysis. Because the 87-base-pair reads could not distinguish some IMGT-functional V segments, including TRBV6-2 and TRBV6-3, those segments were excluded. A further reported finding was that TCR beta sequences accurately predicted the HLA-A and HLA-B alleles for most subjects in the first cohort. HLA typing was unavailable for some donors at each locus, so association tests used only the typed subset. Around 16 rarely observed V segments, including chromosome 9 orphons, were excluded from the earlier analysis of just under 600 of the donors because counts were too low. According to a later genetic analysis, donors in an Asian-associated ancestry cluster had fewer N-insertions in productive TCRs than the roughly 660-donor mean. In a later analysis, the rate of TCR association differed among HLA loci, with DRB1 alleles having the most associated TCRs and HLA-C alleles having the fewest. It was suggested by the authors that the approach could potentially be generalized to other disease states and immunological phenotypes. In a later analysis, several top co-occurrence clusters were reported to appear linked to parvovirus B19, influenza, CMV and Epstein-Barr virus. An earlier analysis of 587 of the donors showed that most TCR beta V segments appeared in productive rearrangements either about 87% or about 30% of the time, which broadly matched IMGT annotations. A total of 150 or so TCR beta chains were listed by the study as associated with cytomegalovirus. While some public TCRs were present in many individuals, most TCR sequences turned up only very rarely across donors. Correlated functional status among segregating V segments might reflect linkage disequilibrium, but an unknown experimental factor could not be ruled out.

Libraries were prepared through the immunoSEQ multiplex PCR assay. For the multiplex PCR, a mixture combining 60 forward primers for TCR Vbeta segments and 13 reverse primers for TCR Jbeta segments was used. A multiplex PCR assay on genomic DNA amplified the CDR3 region of rearranged TCR beta genes. The Illumina HiSeq System was used to sequence the amplified TCR beta libraries as 87-base-pair reads. Per the authors' processing: A later analysis counted some 80 million unique TCR beta chains across the roughly 700 repertoires, and around 9.9 million of these chains were shared by at least two donors. Raw reads were error-corrected and collapsed into unique sequences by a nearest-neighbor algorithm in which closely related sequences were merged to remove PCR and sequencing errors. V, D and J gene segments were assigned by aligning CDR3 sequences to IMGT reference sequences. Each retained sequence needed at least a six-nucleotide match to both a V gene segment and a J gene segment. Rearrangements were called productive when the CDR3 lacked stop codons and stayed in frame with V and J; all others were non-productive. CDR3 was defined by IMGT convention, running from the second conserved V-encoded cysteine to the conserved J-encoded phenylalanine. The earlier analysis of about 610 of the donors excluded any sequence lacking an unambiguous match to a single V gene segment. An earlier analysis of 500 to 700 of the donors classified V segments as functional when productive rearrangements were above 56.7% and as segregating when the standard deviation between donors was above 5%. A statistical classification framework was built to diagnose cytomegalovirus status from the catalog of TCR beta chain sequences. A later analysis assigned V and J genes by comparing TCR nucleotide sequences with IMGT/GENE-DB human TR gene sequences. A later analysis assigned CDR3 sequences and most-parsimonious VDJ recombination scenarios with the TCRdist pipeline. A later analysis defined each TCR beta chain by its CDR3 amino acid sequence plus V-gene family, and excluded reads lacking a unique V-gene family. As a way to deal with suspected cross-contamination and a sequencing artifact, a later analysis dropped approximately 590 nucleotide sequences that were highly shared and had low generation probability. In a later analysis, a clonal expansion index for each public chain was calculated from normalized within-repertoire ranks of inferred template counts. In a later analysis, generation probabilities were computed with a VDJ recombination model fitted to out-of-frame rearrangements, and the resulting probabilities were checked against IGoR. A later analysis scored TCR-TCR, TCR-HLA and TCR-CMV co-occurrence with hypergeometric tests, applying a repertoire-size bias correction to TCR pairs. A later analysis estimated false discovery rates by permuting HLA or CMV assignments 20 times. In a later analysis, co-occurring TCRs were grouped with DBSCAN, and TCRdist sequence similarity was added when clustering was performed within HLA-allele-positive subsets. For co-occurrence clustering, repertoires with fewer than 30,000 or more than 120,000 public chains were excluded, along with 4 to 6 repertoires with anomalous nucleotide sharing. Drawn from immuneACCESS, this table holds only the in-frame rearrangements with V and J called that TCRdb kept. Clones are partly lost; checked studies trace under half to an unresolved V gene and leave the rest unexplained. V, J and clone size are those of that table, while D and trimming were read from the DNA. Present in this sample are 110,000 to 150,000 clones, 70% to 75% of which were seen just once. Of the sample, approximately 1.6% is held by the ten largest clones.

A remark on this clone: Its antigen is currently not known. No base quality values were provided; no much bigger clone lies one nucleotide off.

In total, fewer than 750 healthy bone marrow donors made up the cohort. All cohort members were sampled while nominally healthy, although unrecorded immune exposures were likely present. The donor tested CMV seronegative, placing the donor among the roughly 340 seronegative members of the cohort. A peripheral blood sample was collected from each donor, and TCR beta sequencing was performed on peripheral blood mononuclear cells. Genomic DNA was extracted from the blood cell samples with the Qiagen DNeasy Blood Extraction Kit. The V end loses 5 bases and the J end loses 8 bases, and a stretch of 19 bases separates them. Spanning cysteine to phenylalanine, the CDR3 consists of 15 amino acids. CDR3 DNA is the only sequence kept; it has 45 bases, read in frame from the first base. Reading the germline V gene gives CDR1 MGHRA and CDR2 YSYEKL.

The clonotype comes from a woman aged 25 to 39 in good health and CMV-seronegative. The specimen sequenced was PBMCs. The chain was built from TRBV4-1 and TRBJ2-1, with TRBD1 tentatively as D gene (5 bases match). The nucleotides read TGCGCCAGCAGCTCTCGATATGCTCAGGGCGATGAGCAGTTCTTC. This gives the protein CASSSRYAQGDEQFF.